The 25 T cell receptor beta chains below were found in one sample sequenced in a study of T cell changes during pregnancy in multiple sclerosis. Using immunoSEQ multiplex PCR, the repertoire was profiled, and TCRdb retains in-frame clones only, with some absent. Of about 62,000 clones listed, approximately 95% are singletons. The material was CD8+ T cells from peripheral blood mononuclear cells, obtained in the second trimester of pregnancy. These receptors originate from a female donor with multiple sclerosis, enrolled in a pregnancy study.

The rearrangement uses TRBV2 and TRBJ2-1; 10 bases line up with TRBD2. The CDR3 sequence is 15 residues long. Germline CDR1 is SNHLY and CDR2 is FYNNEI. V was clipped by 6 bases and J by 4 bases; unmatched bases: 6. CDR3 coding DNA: TGTGCCAGCAGCCCCGCTAGCGGGAGATACAATGAGCAGTTCTTC. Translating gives CASSPASGRYNEQFF.

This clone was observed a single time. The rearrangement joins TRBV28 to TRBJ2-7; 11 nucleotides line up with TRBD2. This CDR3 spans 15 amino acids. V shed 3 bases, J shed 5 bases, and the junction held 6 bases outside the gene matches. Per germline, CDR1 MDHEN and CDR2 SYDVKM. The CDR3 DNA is TGTGCCAGCAGTTTCGTAGCGGGAGGGTTCGACGAGCAGTACTTC. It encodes CASSFVAGGFDEQYF.

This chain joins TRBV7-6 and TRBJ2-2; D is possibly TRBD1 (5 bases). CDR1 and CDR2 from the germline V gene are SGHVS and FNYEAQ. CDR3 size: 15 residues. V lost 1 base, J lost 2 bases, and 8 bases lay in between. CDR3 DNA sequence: TGTGCCAGCAGCTTAGTAGACAGTAACACCGGGGAGCTGTTTTTT. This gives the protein CASSLVDSNTGELFF.

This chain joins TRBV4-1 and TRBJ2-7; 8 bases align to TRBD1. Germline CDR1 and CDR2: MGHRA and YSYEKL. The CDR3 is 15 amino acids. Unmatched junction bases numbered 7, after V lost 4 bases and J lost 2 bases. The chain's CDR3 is CASSPGPDRAYEQYF. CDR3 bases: TGCGCCAGCAGCCCAGGTCCGGACAGGGCCTACGAGCAGTACTTC.

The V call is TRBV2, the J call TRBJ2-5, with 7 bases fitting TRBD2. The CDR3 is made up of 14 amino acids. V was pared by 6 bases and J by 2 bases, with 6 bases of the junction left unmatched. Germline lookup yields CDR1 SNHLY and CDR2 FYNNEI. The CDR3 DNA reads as TGTGCCAGCAGCGGGAGGAGCGGGCAAGAGACCCAGTACTTC. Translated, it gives CASSGRSGQETQYF.

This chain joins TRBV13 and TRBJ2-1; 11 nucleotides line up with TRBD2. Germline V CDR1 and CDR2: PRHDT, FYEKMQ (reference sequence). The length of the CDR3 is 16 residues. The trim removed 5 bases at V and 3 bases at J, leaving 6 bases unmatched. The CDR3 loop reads CASSPVAGGVYNEQFF. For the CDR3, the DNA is TGTGCCAGCAGCCCGGTAGCGGGAGGGGTCTACAATGAGCAGTTCTTC.

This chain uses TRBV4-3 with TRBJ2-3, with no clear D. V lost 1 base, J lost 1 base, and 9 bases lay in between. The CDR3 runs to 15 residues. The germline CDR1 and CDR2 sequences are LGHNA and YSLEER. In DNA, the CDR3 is TGCGCCAGCAGCCAAGGTAAGACACGCACAGATACGCAGTATTTT. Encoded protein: CASSQGKTRTDTQYF.

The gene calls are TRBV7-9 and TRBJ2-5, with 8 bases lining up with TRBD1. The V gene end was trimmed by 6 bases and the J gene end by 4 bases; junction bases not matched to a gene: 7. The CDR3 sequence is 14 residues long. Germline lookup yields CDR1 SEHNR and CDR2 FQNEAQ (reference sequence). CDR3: CASREQGEGETQYF. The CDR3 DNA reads TGTGCCAGCAGAGAACAGGGGGAAGGAGAGACCCAGTACTTC.

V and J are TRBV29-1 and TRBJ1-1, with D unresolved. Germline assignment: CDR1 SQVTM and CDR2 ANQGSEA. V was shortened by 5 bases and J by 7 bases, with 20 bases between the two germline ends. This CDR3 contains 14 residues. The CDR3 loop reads CSVRRSGRNHEAFF. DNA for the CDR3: TGCAGCGTTCGACGCTCGGGGAGGAATCATGAAGCTTTCTTT.

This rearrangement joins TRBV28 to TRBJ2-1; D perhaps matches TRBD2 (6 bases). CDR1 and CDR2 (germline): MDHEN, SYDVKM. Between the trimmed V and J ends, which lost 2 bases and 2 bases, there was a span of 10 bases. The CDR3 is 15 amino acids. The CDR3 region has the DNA TGTGCCAGCAGTTTAGCTAGCGAACCCTACAATGAGCAGTTCTTC. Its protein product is CASSLASEPYNEQFF.

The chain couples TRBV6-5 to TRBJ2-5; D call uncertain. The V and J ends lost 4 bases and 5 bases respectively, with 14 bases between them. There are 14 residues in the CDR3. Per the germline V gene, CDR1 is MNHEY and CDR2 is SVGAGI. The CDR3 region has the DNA TGTGCCAGCAGTTCAACCCATATGGAGGAGACCCAGTACTTC. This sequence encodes CASSSTHMEETQYF.

CDR3 in amino acids: CASSQEGDGETQYF. CDR3 DNA: TGTGCCAGCAGCCAAGAGGGTGACGGGGAGACCCAGTACTTC. This chain connects TRBV4-2 to TRBJ2-5; D unresolved. Trimming left V 0 bases short and J 5 bases short, with 10 bases between. There are 14 residues in the CDR3. Germline assignment: CDR1 LGHNA and CDR2 YNFKEQ.

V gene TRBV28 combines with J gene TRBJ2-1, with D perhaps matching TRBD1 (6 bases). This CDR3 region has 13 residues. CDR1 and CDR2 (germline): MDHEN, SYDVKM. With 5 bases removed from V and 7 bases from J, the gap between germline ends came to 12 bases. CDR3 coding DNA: TGTGCCAGCAGTACGGACAGTCCTAATGAGCAGTTCTTC. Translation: CASSTDSPNEQFF. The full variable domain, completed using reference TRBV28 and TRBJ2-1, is DVKVTQSSRYLVKRTGEKVFLECVQDMDHENMFWYRQDPGLGLRLIYFSYDVKMKEKGDIPEGYSVSREKKERFSLILESASTNQTSMYLCASSTDSPNEQFFGPGTRLTVL.

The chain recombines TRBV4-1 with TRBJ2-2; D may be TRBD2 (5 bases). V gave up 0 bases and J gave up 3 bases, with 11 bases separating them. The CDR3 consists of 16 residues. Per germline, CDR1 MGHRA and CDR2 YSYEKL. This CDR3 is CASSQDFPGYTGELFF. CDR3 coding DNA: TGCGCCAGCAGCCAAGATTTCCCGGGATACACCGGGGAGCTGTTTTTT.

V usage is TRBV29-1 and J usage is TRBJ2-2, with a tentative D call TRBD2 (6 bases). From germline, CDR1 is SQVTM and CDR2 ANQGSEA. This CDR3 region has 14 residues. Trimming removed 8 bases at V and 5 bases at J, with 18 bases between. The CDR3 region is CSIGAGGATGELFF. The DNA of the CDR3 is TGCAGCATAGGAGCGGGCGGAGCTACCGGGGAGCTGTTTTTT.

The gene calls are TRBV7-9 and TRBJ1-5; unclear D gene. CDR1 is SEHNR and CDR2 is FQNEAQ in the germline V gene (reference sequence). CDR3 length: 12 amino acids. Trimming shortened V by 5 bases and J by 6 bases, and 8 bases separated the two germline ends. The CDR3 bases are TGTGCCAGCAGCGCTACGGGTCAGCCCCAGCATTTT. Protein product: CASSATGQPQHF.

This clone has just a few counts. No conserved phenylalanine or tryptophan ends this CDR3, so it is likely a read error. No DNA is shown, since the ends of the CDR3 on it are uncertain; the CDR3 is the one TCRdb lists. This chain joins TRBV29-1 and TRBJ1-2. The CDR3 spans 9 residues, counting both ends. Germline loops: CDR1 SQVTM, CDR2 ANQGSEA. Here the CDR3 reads CSVESGPPI.

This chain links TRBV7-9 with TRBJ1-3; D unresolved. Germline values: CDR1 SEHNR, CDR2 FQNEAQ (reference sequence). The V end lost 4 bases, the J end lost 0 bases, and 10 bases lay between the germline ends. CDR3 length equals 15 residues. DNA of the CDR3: TGTGCCAGCAGCTCCCTGCACAGCTCTGGAAACACCATATATTTT. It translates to CASSSLHSSGNTIYF.

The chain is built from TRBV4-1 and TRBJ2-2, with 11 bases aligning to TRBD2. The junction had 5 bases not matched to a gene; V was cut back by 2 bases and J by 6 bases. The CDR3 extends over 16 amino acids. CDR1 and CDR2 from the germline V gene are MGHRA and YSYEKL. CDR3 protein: CASSQRLAGISGELFF. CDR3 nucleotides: TGCGCCAGCAGCCAAAGACTAGCGGGAATATCCGGGGAGCTGTTTTTT.

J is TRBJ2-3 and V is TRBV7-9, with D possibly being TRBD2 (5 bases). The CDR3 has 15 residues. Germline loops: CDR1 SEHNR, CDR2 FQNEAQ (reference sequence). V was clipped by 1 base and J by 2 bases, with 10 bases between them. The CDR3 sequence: CASSLGASLTDTQYF. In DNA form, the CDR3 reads TGTGCCAGCAGCTTAGGGGCTAGCCTCACAGATACGCAGTATTTT.

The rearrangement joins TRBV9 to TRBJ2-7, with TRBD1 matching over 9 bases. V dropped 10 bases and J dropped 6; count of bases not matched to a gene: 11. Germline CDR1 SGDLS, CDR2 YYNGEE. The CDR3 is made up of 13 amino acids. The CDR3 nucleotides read TGTGCCTCCGCCGCACAGGGGGCTCGCGAGCAGTACTTC. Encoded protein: CASAAQGAREQYF. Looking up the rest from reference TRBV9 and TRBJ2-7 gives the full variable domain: DSGVTQTPKHLITATGQRVTLRCSPRSGDLSVYWYQQSLDQGLQFLIQYYNGEERAKGNILERFSAQQFPDLHSELNLSSLELGDSALYFCASAAQGAREQYFGPGTRLTVT.

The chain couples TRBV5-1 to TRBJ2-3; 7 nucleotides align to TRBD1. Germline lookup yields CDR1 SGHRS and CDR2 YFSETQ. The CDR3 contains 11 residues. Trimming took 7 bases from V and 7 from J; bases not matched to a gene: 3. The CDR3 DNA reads TGCGCCAGCCAACAGGGGAATACGCAGTATTTT. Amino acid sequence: CASQQGNTQYF.

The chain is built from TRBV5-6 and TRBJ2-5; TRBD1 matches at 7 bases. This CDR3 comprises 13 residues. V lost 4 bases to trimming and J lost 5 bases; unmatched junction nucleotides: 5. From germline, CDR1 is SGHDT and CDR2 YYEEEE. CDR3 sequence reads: CASSKTGWETQYF. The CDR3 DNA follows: TGTGCCAGCAGCAAGACAGGGTGGGAGACCCAGTACTTC.

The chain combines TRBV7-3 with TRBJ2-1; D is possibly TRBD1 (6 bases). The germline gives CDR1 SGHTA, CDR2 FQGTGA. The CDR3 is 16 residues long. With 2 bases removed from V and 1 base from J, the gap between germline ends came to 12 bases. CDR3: CASSLSARGSYNEQFF. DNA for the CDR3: TGTGCCAGCAGCTTATCGGCCAGGGGATCCTACAATGAGCAGTTCTTC.

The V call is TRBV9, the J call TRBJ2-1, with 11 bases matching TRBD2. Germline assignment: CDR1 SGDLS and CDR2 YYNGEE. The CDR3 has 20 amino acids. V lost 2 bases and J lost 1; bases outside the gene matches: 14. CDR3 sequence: CASSVLLLAGEGVSYNEQFF. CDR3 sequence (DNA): TGTGCCAGCAGCGTTCTCCTACTAGCGGGAGAAGGGGTTTCCTACAATGAGCAGTTCTTC.